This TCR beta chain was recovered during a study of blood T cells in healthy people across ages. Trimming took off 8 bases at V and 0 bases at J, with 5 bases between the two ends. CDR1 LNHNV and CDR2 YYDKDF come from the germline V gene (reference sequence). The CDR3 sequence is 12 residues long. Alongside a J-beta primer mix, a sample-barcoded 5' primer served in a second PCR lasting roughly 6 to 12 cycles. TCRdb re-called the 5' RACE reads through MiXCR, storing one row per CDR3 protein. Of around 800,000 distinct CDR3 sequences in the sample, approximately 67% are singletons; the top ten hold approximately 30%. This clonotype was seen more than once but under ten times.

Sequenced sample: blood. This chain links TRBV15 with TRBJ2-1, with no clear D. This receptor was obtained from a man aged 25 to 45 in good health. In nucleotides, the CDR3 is TGTGCCACCGCACTCTCCTACAATGAGCAGTTCTTC. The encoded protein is CATALSYNEQFF.